The clone carrying this T cell receptor beta chain occurred many times. Antigen unknown. The data were taken from a study of T-cell reconstitution after alpha-beta-depleted transplantation in children. CDR1 and CDR2 from the germline V gene are SGHRS and YFSETQ. This CDR3 comprises 15 residues. The V end lost 0 bases, the J end lost 2 bases, and 10 bases lay between the germline ends. Findings and limits, study-wide: Newly produced T cells mostly accounted for T-cell counts and diversity one year post-transplant.

The library targeted TCRbeta and was prepared with unique molecular identifiers. TCRdb ran MiXCR on the PCR reads and lists one entry per CDR3 protein. The sample yields approximately 350,000 distinct CDR3 sequences, roughly 16% seen once. This clonotype was obtained from a male patient aged 2 to 9 who had a stem cell transplant for acute lymphoblastic leukemia, so the T cells may come from the graft donor. The material sequenced was PBMCs, mostly from graft donor cells, taken 360 days after TCRalphabeta/CD19-depleted stem cell transplant. The chain has TRBV5-1 and TRBJ2-3, with D uncertain. The CDR3 loop is CASSLVAESTDTQYF. CDR3 coding DNA: TGCGCCAGCAGCTTGGTTGCAGAGTCCACAGATACGCAGTATTTT.